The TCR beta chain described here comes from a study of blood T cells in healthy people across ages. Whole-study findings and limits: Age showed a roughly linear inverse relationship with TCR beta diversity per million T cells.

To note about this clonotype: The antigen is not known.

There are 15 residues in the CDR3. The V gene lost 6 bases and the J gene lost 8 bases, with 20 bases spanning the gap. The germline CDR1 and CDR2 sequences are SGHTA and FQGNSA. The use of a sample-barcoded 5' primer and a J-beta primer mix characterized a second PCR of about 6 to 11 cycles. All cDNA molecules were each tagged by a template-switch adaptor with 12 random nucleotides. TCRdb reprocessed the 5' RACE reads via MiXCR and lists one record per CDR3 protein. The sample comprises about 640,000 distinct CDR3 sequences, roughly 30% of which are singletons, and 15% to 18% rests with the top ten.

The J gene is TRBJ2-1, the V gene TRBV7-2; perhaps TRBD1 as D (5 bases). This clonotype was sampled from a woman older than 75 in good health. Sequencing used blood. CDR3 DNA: TGTGCCAGCAGTCAACCGCAGGGCCGGTACGATGAGCAGTTCTTC. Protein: CASSQPQGRYDEQFF.